These 9 T cell receptor beta chains were sequenced from one sample in a study of T and B cells in COVID-19 patients. TRB was amplified from around 230-520 ng of blood genomic DNA. TRB rearrangements were amplified by multiplex PCR with BIOMED2 TRB-A/B primers. TCRdb independently ran MiXCR on the multiplex PCR reads; one entry per CDR3 protein. The sample yields about 16,000 distinct CDR3 sequences, 25% to 30% seen once. Sequencing was carried out using blood. Receptor source: a human donor who had recovered from COVID-19.

The rearrangement links TRBV13 to TRBJ2-1, with a possible D match to TRBD2 (6 bases). Germline-derived CDR1 and CDR2 are PRHDT and FYEKMQ (reference sequence). The V end lost 5 bases, the J end lost 4 bases, and 9 bases lay between the germline ends. The CDR3 covers 13 residues. CDR3 protein: CASSPGTYNEQFF. The DNA for the CDR3 is TGTGCCAGCAGCCCTGGGACTTACAATGAGCAGTTCTTC.

This chain connects TRBV5-1 to TRBJ2-4; D remains ambiguous. Germline-derived CDR1 and CDR2 are SGHRS and YFSETQ. V lost 1 base to trimming and J lost 8 bases, with 10 bases between them. The CDR3 contains 13 residues. The CDR3, as DNA: TGCGCCAGCAGCTTGTTATCCCAGGACATTCAGTACTTC. Translated, it gives CASSLLSQDIQYF.

The chain has TRBV7-6 and TRBJ1-1; D perhaps matches TRBD1 (5 bases). The CDR3 consists of 14 residues. Germline CDR1 and CDR2: SGHVS and FNYEAQ. Trimming shortened V by 5 bases and J by 3 bases, and 13 bases separated the two germline ends. The CDR3 DNA is TGTGCCAGCAGCCCCGGCCGGGGACACACTGAAGCTTTCTTT. As protein: CASSPGRGHTEAFF.

This clonotype is medium-sized (0.01 to 0.1%) by share. This chain links TRBV6-5 with TRBJ2-7; weak D call: TRBD2 (6 bases). The V gene's germline CDR1 is MNHEY and CDR2 SVGAGI. Trimming left V 0 bases short and J 0 bases short, with 18 bases between. This CDR3 is built from 18 residues. CDR3 in amino acids: CASSYSRPPSARSYEQYF. Here the CDR3 DNA reads TGTGCCAGCAGTTACTCCCGACCTCCTAGCGCCCGCTCCTACGAGCAGTACTTC.

The chain employs TRBV27 and TRBJ1-4, with D uncertain. Trimming removed 6 bases from V and 8 bases from J, with 16 bases in between. This CDR3 is 14 amino acids long. Per germline, CDR1 MNHEY and CDR2 SMNVEV (reference sequence). The CDR3 coding sequence is TGTGCCAGCAGATTGAGGGCGACCTACGAAAAACTGTTTTTT. Translating gives CASRLRATYEKLFF.

This clonotype is medium-sized in the sample. The J gene is TRBJ2-3, the V gene TRBV15; 14 bases fit TRBD2. The CDR3 runs 15 residues. Germline lookup yields CDR1 LNHNV and CDR2 YYDKDF (reference sequence). Trimming took 8 bases from V and 3 from J; bases not matched to a gene: 4. The CDR3 region has the DNA TGTGCCACCTCCGGGACTAGCGGGAGTACAGATACGCAGTATTTT. This encodes CATSGTSGSTDTQYF.

This chain links TRBV5-5 with TRBJ2-5, with 8 bases lining up with TRBD1. The CDR3 consists of 15 residues. CDR1 is SGHKS, CDR2 YYEKEE, per germline (reference sequence). The V segment lost 4 bases and the J segment 7 bases; nucleotides outside the gene matches: 12. Here the CDR3 reads CASSPTGTGLGTQYF. The DNA of the CDR3 is TGTGCCAGCAGCCCAACCGGGACAGGCCTTGGGACCCAGTACTTC.

This rearrangement joins TRBV18 to TRBJ1-5, with 9 nucleotides matching TRBD1. Germline V gene sequence: CDR1 KGHSH, CDR2 LQKENI. The CDR3 loop spans 15 amino acids. V lost 2 bases and J lost 7; bases outside the gene matches: 6. In nucleotides, the CDR3 is TGTGCCAGCTCACCAAACAGGGGGCGCGAACAGCCCCAGCATTTT. As protein: CASSPNRGREQPQHF.

This clonotype is labeled as medium-sized. This sequence joins TRBV19 and TRBJ2-7, with 7 bases aligning to TRBD2. Per germline, CDR1 LNHDA and CDR2 SQIVND (reference sequence). The J segment lost 6 bases and the V segment lost 4 bases, leaving 9 bases of the junction unmatched. CDR3 length equals 14 residues. For the CDR3, the DNA is TGTGCCAGTAGTACTGGACTAGAGGGTGGCGAGCAGTACTTC. Its translation is CASSTGLEGGEQYF.